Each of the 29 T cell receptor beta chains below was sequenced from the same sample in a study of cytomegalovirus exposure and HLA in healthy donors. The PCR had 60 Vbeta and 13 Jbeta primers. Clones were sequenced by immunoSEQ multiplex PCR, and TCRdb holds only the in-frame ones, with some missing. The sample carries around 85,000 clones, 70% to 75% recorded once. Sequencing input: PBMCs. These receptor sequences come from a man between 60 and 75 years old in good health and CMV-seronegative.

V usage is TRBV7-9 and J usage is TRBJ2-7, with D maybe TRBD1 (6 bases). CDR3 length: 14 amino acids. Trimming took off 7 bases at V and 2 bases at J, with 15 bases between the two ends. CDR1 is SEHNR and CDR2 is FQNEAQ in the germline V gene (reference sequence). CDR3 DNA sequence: TGTGCCAGCACTTATACGGGACACACCTACGAGCAGTACTTC. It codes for CASTYTGHTYEQYF.

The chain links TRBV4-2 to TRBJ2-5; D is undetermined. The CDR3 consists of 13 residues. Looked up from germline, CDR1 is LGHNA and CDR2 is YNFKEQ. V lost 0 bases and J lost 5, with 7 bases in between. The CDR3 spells CASSQEHRETQYF. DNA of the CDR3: TGTGCCAGCAGCCAAGAGCATCGGGAGACCCAGTACTTC.

Here the CDR3 DNA reads TGTGCCAGTAGTGCTGACAGGCGTAGTGGCTACACCTTC. Amino acid sequence: CASSADRRSGYTF. The chain combines TRBV19 with TRBJ1-2, with TRBD1 as a possible D gene (6 bases). There are 13 residues in the CDR3. V was clipped by 5 bases and J by 7 bases, with 14 bases between them. Germline CDR1 and CDR2: LNHDA and SQIVND (reference sequence).

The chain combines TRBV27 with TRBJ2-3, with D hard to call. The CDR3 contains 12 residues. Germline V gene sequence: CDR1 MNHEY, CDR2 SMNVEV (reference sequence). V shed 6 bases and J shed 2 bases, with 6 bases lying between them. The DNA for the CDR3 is TGTGCCAGCAGCCCCTCCACAGATACGCAGTATTTT. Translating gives CASSPSTDTQYF.

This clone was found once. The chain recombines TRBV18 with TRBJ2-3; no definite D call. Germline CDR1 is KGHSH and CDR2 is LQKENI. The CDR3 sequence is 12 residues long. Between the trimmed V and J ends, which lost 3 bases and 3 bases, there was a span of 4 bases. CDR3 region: CASSPETDTQYF. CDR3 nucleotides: TGTGCCAGCTCACCTGAGACAGATACGCAGTATTTT.

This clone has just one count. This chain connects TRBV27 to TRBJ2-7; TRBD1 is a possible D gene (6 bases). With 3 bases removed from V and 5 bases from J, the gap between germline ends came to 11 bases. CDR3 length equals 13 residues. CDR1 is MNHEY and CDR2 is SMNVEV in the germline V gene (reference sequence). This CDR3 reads CASSFARDNEQYF. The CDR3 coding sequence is TGTGCCAGCAGTTTTGCCAGGGACAACGAGCAGTACTTC.

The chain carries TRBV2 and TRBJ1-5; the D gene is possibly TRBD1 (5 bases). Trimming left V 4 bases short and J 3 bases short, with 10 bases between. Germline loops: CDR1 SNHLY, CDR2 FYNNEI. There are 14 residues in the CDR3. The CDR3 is CASSGGSSNQPQHF. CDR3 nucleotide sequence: TGTGCCAGCAGTGGGGGCAGTTCCAATCAGCCCCAGCATTTT.

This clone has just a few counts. CDR3 sequence reads: CASSERDNSYNEQFF. CDR3 bases: TGTGCCAGCAGTGAAAGGGACAACTCCTACAATGAGCAGTTCTTC. The chain joins TRBV2 to TRBJ2-1; possible D gene TRBD1, 6 bases. CDR3 size: 15 residues. Trimming shortened V by 2 bases and J by 0 bases, and 8 bases separated the two germline ends. Germline CDR1 reads SNHLY; CDR2 reads FYNNEI.

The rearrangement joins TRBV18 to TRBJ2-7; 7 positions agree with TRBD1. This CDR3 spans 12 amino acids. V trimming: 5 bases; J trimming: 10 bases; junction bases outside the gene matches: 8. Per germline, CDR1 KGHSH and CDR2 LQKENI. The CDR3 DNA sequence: TGTGCCAGCTCAACATCAGACAGGGATCAGTACTTC. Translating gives CASSTSDRDQYF.

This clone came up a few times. CDR3 sequence: CAWTKGVADTQYF. In nucleotides, the CDR3 is TGTGCCTGGACCAAGGGAGTAGCAGATACGCAGTATTTT. The chain carries TRBV30 and TRBJ2-3, with D possibly TRBD2 on 5 matching bases. The CDR3 totals 13 residues. CDR1 and CDR2 from the germline V gene are GTSNPN and SVGIG (reference sequence). Trimming stripped 4 bases from V and 4 bases from J, with 12 bases between.

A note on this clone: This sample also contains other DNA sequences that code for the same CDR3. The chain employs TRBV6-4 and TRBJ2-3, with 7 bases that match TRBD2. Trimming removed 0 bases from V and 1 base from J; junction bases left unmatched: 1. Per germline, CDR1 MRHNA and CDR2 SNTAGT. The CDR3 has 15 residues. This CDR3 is CASSDSSGGTDTQYF. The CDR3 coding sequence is TGTGCCAGCAGTGACTCGAGCGGGGGCACAGATACGCAGTATTTT.

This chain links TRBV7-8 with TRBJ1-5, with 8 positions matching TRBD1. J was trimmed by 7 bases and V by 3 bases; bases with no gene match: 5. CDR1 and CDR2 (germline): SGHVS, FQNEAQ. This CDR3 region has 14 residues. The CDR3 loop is CASSFRDRRQPQHF. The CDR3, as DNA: TGTGCCAGCAGCTTCCGGGACAGGAGGCAGCCCCAGCATTTT. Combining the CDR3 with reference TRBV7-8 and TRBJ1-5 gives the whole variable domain GAGVSQSPRYKVAKRGQDVALRCDPISGHVSLFWYQQALGQGPEFLTYFQNEAQLDKSGLPSDRFFAERPEGSVSTLKIQRTQQEDSAVYLCASSFRDRRQPQHFGDGTRLSIL.

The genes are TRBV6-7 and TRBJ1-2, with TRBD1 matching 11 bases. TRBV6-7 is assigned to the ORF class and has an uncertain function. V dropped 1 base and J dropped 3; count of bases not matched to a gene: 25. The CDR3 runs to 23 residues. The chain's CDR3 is CASSYWESDRGLGQADPDYGYTF. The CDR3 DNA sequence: TGTGCCAGCAGTTACTGGGAATCGGACAGGGGGCTCGGGCAAGCCGACCCGGACTATGGCTACACCTTC.

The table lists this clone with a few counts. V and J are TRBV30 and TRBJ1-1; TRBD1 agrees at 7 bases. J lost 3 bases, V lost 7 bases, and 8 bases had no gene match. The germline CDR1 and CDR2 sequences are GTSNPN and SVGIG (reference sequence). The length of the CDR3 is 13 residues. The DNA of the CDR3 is TGTGCCTCAACAGGGGCAGGGGACACTGAAGCTTTCTTT. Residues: CASTGAGDTEAFF. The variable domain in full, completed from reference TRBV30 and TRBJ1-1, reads SQTIHQWPATLVQPVGSPLSLECTVEGTSNPNLYWYRQAAGRGLQLLFYSVGIGQISSEVPQNLSASRPQDRQFILSSKKLLLSDSGFYLCASTGAGDTEAFFGQGTRLTVV.

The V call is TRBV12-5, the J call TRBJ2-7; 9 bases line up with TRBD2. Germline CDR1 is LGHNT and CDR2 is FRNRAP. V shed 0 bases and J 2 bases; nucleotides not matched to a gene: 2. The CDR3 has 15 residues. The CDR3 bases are TGTGCTAGTGGTTTGGTAAGCGGGGGGCCCTACGAGCAGTACTTC. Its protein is CASGLVSGGPYEQYF.

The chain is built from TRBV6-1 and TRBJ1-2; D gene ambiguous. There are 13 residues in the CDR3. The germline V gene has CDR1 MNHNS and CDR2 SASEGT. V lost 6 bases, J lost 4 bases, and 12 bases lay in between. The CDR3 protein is CASRLEERYGYTF. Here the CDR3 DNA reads TGTGCCAGCAGGCTGGAGGAGCGCTATGGCTACACCTTC.

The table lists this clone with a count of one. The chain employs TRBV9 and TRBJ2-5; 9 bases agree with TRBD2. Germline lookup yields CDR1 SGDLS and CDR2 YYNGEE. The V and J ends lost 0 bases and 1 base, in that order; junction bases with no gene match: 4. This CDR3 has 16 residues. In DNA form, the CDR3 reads TGTGCCAGCAGCGTAGGCGGGGGGGGTATCCAAGAGACCCAGTACTTC. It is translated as CASSVGGGGIQETQYF.

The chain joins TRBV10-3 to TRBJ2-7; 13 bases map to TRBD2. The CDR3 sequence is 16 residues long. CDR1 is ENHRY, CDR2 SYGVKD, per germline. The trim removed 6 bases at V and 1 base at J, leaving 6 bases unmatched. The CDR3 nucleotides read TGTGCCATCAGACGGACTAGCGGGGGTTGGTCCTACGAGCAGTACTTC. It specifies CAIRRTSGGWSYEQYF.

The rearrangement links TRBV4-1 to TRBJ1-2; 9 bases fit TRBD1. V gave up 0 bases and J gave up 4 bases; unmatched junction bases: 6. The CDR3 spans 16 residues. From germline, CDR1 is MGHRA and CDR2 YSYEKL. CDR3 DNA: TGCGCCAGCAGCCAAGAGACTCAGGGACAGGGCTATGGCTACACCTTC. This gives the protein CASSQETQGQGYGYTF.

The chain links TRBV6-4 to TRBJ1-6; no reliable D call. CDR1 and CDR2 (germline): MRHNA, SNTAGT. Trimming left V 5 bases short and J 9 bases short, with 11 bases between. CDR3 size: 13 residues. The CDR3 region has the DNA TGTGCCAGCAGTCAGGCGTTGCTTTCACCCCTCCACTTT. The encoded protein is CASSQALLSPLHF.

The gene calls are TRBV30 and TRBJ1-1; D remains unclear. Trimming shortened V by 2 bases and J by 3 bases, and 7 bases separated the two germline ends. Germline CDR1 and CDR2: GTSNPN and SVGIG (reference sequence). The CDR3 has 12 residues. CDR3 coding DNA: TGTGCCTGGAGTACAGTCTACACTGAAGCTTTCTTT. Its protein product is CAWSTVYTEAFF.

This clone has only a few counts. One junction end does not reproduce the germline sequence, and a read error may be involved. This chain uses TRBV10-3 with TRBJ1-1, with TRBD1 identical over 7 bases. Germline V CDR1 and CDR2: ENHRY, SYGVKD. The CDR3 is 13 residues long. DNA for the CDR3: TGTGCCATCAGTGAGAGGATGGAACAGGGGTTGGTCTTT. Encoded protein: CAISERMEQGLVF.

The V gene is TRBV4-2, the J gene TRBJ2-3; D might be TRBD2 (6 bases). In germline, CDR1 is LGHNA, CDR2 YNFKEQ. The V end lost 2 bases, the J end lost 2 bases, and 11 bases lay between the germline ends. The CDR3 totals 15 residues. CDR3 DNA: TGTGCCAGCAGCCAAACGGGGGAGCCCACAGATACGCAGTATTTT. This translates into CASSQTGEPTDTQYF.

The CDR3 DNA reads TGTGCCAGCAGCGAAACTAGCTATGGCTACACCTTC. Its protein product is CASSETSYGYTF. The rearrangement uses TRBV11-2 and TRBJ1-2; D remains ambiguous. This CDR3 comprises 12 residues. Looked up from germline, CDR1 is SGHAT and CDR2 is FQNNGV. The V end lost 5 bases, the J end lost 4 bases, and 8 bases lay between the germline ends.

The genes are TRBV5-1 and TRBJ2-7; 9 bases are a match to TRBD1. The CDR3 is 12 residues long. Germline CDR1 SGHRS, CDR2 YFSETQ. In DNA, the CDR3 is TGCCCCCCAGGGGACAGGGCCTACGAGCAGTACTTC. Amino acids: CPPGDRAYEQYF.

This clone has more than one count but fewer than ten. The CDR3 loop reads CASSPTGTGATNEKLFF. In DNA form, the CDR3 reads TGTGCCAGCAGCCCCACCGGGACAGGTGCAACTAATGAAAAACTGTTTTTT. The chain couples TRBV4-2 to TRBJ1-4, with 8 nucleotides matching TRBD1. There are 17 residues in the CDR3. Germline V lookup: CDR1 LGHNA, CDR2 YNFKEQ. With V trimmed by 4 bases and J by 0 bases, 7 bases remained unmatched.

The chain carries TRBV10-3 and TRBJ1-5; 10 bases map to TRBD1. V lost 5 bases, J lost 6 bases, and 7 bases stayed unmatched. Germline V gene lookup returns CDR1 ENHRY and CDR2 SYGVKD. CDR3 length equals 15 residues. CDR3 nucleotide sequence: TGTGCCATCAGTCCCGACAGGGGGCAAGGTCAGCCCCAGCATTTT. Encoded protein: CAISPDRGQGQPQHF.

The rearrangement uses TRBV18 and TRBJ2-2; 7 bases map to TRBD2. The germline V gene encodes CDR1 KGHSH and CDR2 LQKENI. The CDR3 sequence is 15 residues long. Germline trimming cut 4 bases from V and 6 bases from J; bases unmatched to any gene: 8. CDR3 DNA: TGTGCCAGCTCACGACCTCTTACTAGCGCCGGGGAGCTGTTTTTT. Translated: CASSRPLTSAGELFF.

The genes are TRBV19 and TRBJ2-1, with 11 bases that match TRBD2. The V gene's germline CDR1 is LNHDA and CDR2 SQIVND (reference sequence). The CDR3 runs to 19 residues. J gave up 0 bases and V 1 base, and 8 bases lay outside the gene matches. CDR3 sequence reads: CASSIVAGGPQSSYNEQFF. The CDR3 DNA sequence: TGTGCCAGTAGTATAGTAGCGGGGGGGCCTCAAAGCTCCTACAATGAGCAGTTCTTC.